A single sample gave rise to the 23 T cell receptor beta chains below, sequenced in a study of T cell responses to AZD1222 COVID-19 vaccine. Sequenced by immunoSEQ multiplex PCR; TCRdb stores in-frame clones only, minus some. The sample has over 70,000 clones; 88% are singletons. Sequencing was performed on peripheral blood, taken on day 0 of MenACWY control vaccination. Receptors originate from an adult in good health.

The chain recombines TRBV10-3 with TRBJ1-6; 10 bases align to TRBD1. The CDR3 consists of 16 residues. Germline CDR1 is ENHRY and CDR2 is SYGVKD. The trim removed 2 bases at V and 6 bases at J, leaving 4 bases unmatched. This CDR3 reads CAISEARTGGNSPLHF. CDR3 bases: TGTGCCATCAGTGAGGCCCGGACAGGGGGTAATTCACCCCTCCACTTT.

The V and J genes are TRBV4-2 and TRBJ1-2; no clear D. Trimming took off 1 base at V and 8 bases at J, with 20 bases between the two ends. Germline values: CDR1 LGHNA, CDR2 YNFKEQ. The CDR3 covers 16 residues. DNA for the CDR3: TGTGCCAGCAGCCAAGGGGATATGAAGACGCTGGAGGGCTACACCTTC. Its protein is CASSQGDMKTLEGYTF.

The rearrangement links TRBV5-4 to TRBJ2-7; TRBD1 aligns across 8 bases. The CDR3 is 12 residues long. Germline CDR1 and CDR2: SGHNT and YYREEE (reference sequence). Trimming removed 6 bases from V and 6 bases from J; junction bases left unmatched: 5. The CDR3 is CASTKDRGEQYF. For the CDR3, the DNA is TGTGCCAGCACCAAAGACAGGGGCGAGCAGTACTTC.

The chain has TRBV4-2 and TRBJ2-5; TRBD2 matches at 9 bases. J lost 1 base, V lost 0 bases, and 3 bases had no gene match. The CDR3 is made up of 16 amino acids. Germline V gene sequence: CDR1 LGHNA, CDR2 YNFKEQ. CDR3 in amino acids: CASSQESGGFQETQYF. Here the CDR3 DNA reads TGTGCCAGCAGCCAAGAGAGCGGGGGGTTCCAAGAGACCCAGTACTTC.

This clone was seen just once. The rearrangement uses TRBV11-2 and TRBJ2-7; 7 bases are a match to TRBD1. Germline V lookup: CDR1 SGHAT, CDR2 FQNNGV. The CDR3 covers 18 residues. J was trimmed by 1 base and V by 3 bases; bases with no gene match: 15. Here the CDR3 reads CASSFRGPGTARSYEQYF. Written as DNA, the CDR3 is TGTGCCAGCAGCTTTAGGGGGCCCGGGACGGCGAGATCCTACGAGCAGTACTTC.

The rearrangement links TRBV27 to TRBJ2-3; D may be TRBD1 (5 bases). The CDR3 extends over 15 amino acids. Trimming pared 4 bases from V and 7 bases from J, leaving 18 bases between. Germline V lookup: CDR1 MNHEY, CDR2 SMNVEV (reference sequence). CDR3 sequence (DNA): TGTGCCAGCAGTTCCCCCGGCAGGGCAACGCATACGCAGTATTTT. This codes for CASSSPGRATHTQYF.

The J gene is TRBJ2-3, the V gene TRBV7-9, with D perhaps matching TRBD2 (6 bases). Germline V gene data show CDR1 as SEHNR and CDR2 as FQNEAQ (reference sequence). The CDR3 length is 15 residues. V dropped 2 bases and J dropped 2 bases, with 11 bases sitting between them. CDR3 nucleotide sequence: TGTGCCAGCAGCTTACCGGCGGGGACCACAGATACGCAGTATTTT. Encoded protein: CASSLPAGTTDTQYF.

The chain employs TRBV18 and TRBJ1-1, with 8 nucleotides matching TRBD1. The germline gives CDR1 KGHSH, CDR2 LQKENI. The CDR3 is made up of 15 amino acids. The J segment lost 4 bases and the V segment lost 3 bases, leaving 7 bases of the junction unmatched. The CDR3 region has the DNA TGTGCCAGCTCACCGTCAGGGGGCATCGGCACTGAAGCTTTCTTT. This codes for CASSPSGGIGTEAFF.

The chain carries TRBV3-1 (or the pseudogene TRBV3-2) and TRBJ2-4; 10 nucleotides match TRBD2. The junction had 7 bases not matched to a gene; V was cut back by 0 bases and J by 5 bases. The CDR3 length is 17 residues. Germline loops: CDR1 LGHDT, CDR2 YNNKEL (reference sequence). CDR3 DNA: TGTGCCAGCAGCCAAGATCGCTGGACTAGCGGCCAAAACATTCAGTACTTC. Its translation: CASSQDRWTSGQNIQYF.

The chain uses TRBV5-5 and TRBJ1-2, with 12 bases matching TRBD1. The CDR3 has 18 residues. Trimming removed 4 bases from V and 4 bases from J; junction bases left unmatched: 14. CDR1 and CDR2 (germline): SGHKS, YYEKEE (reference sequence). The CDR3 sequence is CASSQVGTGGEWGYGYTF. In DNA, the CDR3 is TGTGCCAGCAGCCAGGTGGGGACAGGGGGCGAATGGGGCTATGGCTACACCTTC.

The CDR3 bases are TGTGCCAGCAGCTCCAGTACCGGGGATACGCAGTATTTT. As protein: CASSSSTGDTQYF. The chain has TRBV7-3 and TRBJ2-3; D not resolved. V lost 4 bases and J 6 bases, leaving 11 bases between the germline ends. Germline-derived CDR1 and CDR2 are SGHTA and FQGTGA. The CDR3 length is 13 residues.

The chain links TRBV2 to TRBJ2-2; D is uncertain. CDR1 SNHLY and CDR2 FYNNEI come from the germline V gene. Trimming cost V 0 bases and J 1 base, with 9 bases left between them. The CDR3 loop spans 16 amino acids. CDR3 coding DNA: TGTGCCAGCAGTGAAGCGTATAAGGGGAACACCGGGGAGCTGTTTTTT. It encodes CASSEAYKGNTGELFF.

J is TRBJ2-7 and V is TRBV18; perhaps D is TRBD1 or TRBD2 (5 bases each). Germline assignment: CDR1 KGHSH and CDR2 LQKENI. Trimming removed 2 bases from V and 2 bases from J, with 13 bases in between. The CDR3 contains 15 residues. The CDR3 nucleotides are TGTGCCAGCTCACCATACGGGACGGTAACCTACGAGCAGTACTTC. It translates to CASSPYGTVTYEQYF.

The chain carries TRBV5-4 and TRBJ2-5; D is unresolved. Germline values: CDR1 SGHNT, CDR2 YYREEE (reference sequence). Trimming pared 4 bases from V and 1 base from J, leaving 8 bases between. The CDR3 is made up of 13 amino acids. CDR3 coding DNA: TGTGCCAGCAGCGCGACACCCCAAGAGACCCAGTACTTC. Its protein is CASSATPQETQYF.

This rearrangement joins TRBV19 to TRBJ1-5; D gene unclear. V lost 4 bases, J lost 4 bases, and 14 bases lay in between. The CDR3 extends over 15 amino acids. Looked up from germline, CDR1 is LNHDA and CDR2 is SQIVND (reference sequence). The CDR3 sequence: CASSTRGGLNQPQHF. CDR3 nucleotides: TGTGCCAGTAGTACCCGAGGCGGTCTTAATCAGCCCCAGCATTTT.

The chain links TRBV3-1 (or the pseudogene TRBV3-2) to TRBJ1-1; no definite D call. CDR1 is LGHDT and CDR2 is YNNKEL in the germline V gene (reference sequence). This CDR3 has 15 amino acids. V was trimmed by 0 bases and J by 0 bases, leaving 8 bases between them. The chain's CDR3 is CASSQDSPLNTEAFF. The CDR3, as DNA: TGTGCCAGCAGCCAAGACAGCCCCTTGAACACTGAAGCTTTCTTT.

Only a few counts were recorded for this clone. CDR3 loop: CASSVDAQDPYGYTF. DNA of the CDR3: TGTGCCAGCAGCGTAGATGCGCAGGACCCCTATGGCTACACCTTC. The J gene is TRBJ1-2, the V gene TRBV9, with D unresolved. This CDR3 has 15 amino acids. Trimming took off 0 bases at V and 4 bases at J, with 13 bases between the two ends. CDR1 is SGDLS, CDR2 YYNGEE, per germline.

This clone was observed a handful of times. V usage is TRBV29-1 and J usage is TRBJ1-2, with D unresolved. The CDR3 is 13 residues long. Germline CDR1 SQVTM, CDR2 ANQGSEA. V lost 7 bases to trimming and J lost 5 bases, with 17 bases between them. CDR3 coding DNA: TGCAGCGCTAAGGGCGGGCCCCGGTATGGCTACACCTTC. It is translated as CSAKGGPRYGYTF.

The rearrangement joins TRBV19 to TRBJ2-1, with D possibly matching TRBD1 (6 bases). CDR1 and CDR2 (germline): LNHDA, SQIVND (reference sequence). The CDR3 has 16 amino acids. With 7 bases removed from V and 4 bases from J, the gap between germline ends came to 20 bases. The CDR3: CASTPPWGPNYNEQFF. CDR3 in DNA: TGTGCCAGTACTCCCCCTTGGGGGCCGAATTACAATGAGCAGTTCTTC.

The chain employs TRBV5-8 and TRBJ2-1; 10 nucleotides agree with TRBD2. V trimming: 1 base; J trimming: 9 bases; junction bases outside the gene matches: 13. In germline, CDR1 is SGHTS, CDR2 YDEGEE. This CDR3 is built from 17 residues. The CDR3 protein is CASSLSLAGAPTLEQFF. DNA for the CDR3: TGTGCCAGCAGCTTGTCCCTAGCGGGGGCCCCTACGCTTGAGCAGTTCTTC.

This clone came up once. This sequence joins TRBV12-3 or TRBV12-4 and TRBJ2-3; D unresolved. The CDR3 contains 12 residues. The V and J ends lost 2 bases and 5 bases respectively, with 5 bases between them. This CDR3 reads CASSLLGDTQYF. DNA for the CDR3: TGTGCCAGCAGTTTACTCGGAGATACGCAGTATTTT.

This chain connects TRBV6-1 to TRBJ1-1, with D possibly being TRBD1 (6 bases). V dropped 4 bases and J dropped 0 bases, with 9 bases sitting between them. The CDR3 extends over 14 amino acids. Germline V gene lookup returns CDR1 MNHNS and CDR2 SASEGT. CDR3 bases: TGTGCCAGCAGTGGCGGACAGATGAACACTGAAGCTTTCTTT. It yields the protein CASSGGQMNTEAFF.

V is TRBV7-7 and J is TRBJ2-2; D perhaps matches TRBD1 (6 bases). CDR1 is SSHAT, CDR2 FNYEAQ, per germline (reference sequence). The CDR3 spans 18 residues. Trimming removed 5 bases from V and 4 bases from J, with 23 bases in between. The CDR3 region has the DNA TGTGCCAGCAGCCCCAGGGGCCCCGGGTCCTCGGGCACCGGGGAGCTGTTTTTT. Translation: CASSPRGPGSSGTGELFF.